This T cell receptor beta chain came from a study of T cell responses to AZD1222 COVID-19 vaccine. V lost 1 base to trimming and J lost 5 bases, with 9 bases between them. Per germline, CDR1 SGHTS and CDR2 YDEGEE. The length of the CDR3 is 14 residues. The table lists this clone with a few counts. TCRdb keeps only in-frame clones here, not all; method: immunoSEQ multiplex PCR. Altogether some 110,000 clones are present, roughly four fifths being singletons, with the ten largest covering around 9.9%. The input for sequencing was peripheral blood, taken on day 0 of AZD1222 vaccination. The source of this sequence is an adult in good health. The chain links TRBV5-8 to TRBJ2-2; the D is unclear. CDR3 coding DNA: TGTGCCAGCAGCTTGAGAGGAATAACCGGGGAGCTGTTTTTT. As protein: CASSLRGITGELFF.